This TCR beta chain was identified in a study of T cell responses to AZD1222 COVID-19 vaccine. Whole-study results and caveats: The study identified only a handful of AZD1222 recipients as seropositive at baseline.

On this clone itself: Its antigen is unidentified.

V was clipped by 4 bases and J by 4 bases; unmatched bases: 2. Germline CDR1 is SGDLS and CDR2 is YYNGEE. This CDR3 is 14 amino acids long. TCRdb's copy holds only in-frame clones and misses some; the assay was immunoSEQ multiplex PCR. The repertoire holds 130,000 or so clones, with 86% as singletons. The V call is TRBV9, the J call TRBJ1-4, with 9 bases identical to TRBD1. The receptor's source is an adult in good health. Here the sequenced sample was peripheral blood, taken on day 0 of AZD1222 vaccination. CDR3 loop: CASSRQGGNEKLFF. As DNA, the CDR3 is TGTGCCAGCAGCAGACAGGGGGGTAATGAAAAACTGTTTTTT.